Here is one T cell receptor beta chain with its context. This clonotype was picked up many times. Its antigen target is currently unknown. No base-level quality is on record; no much larger clone is a single base apart. This entry comes from a study of T cells after yellow fever vaccination (dated by TCRdb to the late 2010s). About the investigation overall: Libraries from fractions with low cell numbers were prepared with the SMART-Seq v4 Ultra Low Input RNA kit. To track T-cell clones before and after primary and booster YFV17D yellow fever vaccination, bulk TCR alpha and beta repertoires were sequenced longitudinally. Two healthy male donors made up the cohort, one aged 18 to 29 years and the other aged 30 to 39 years. Blood samples were taken at several timepoints before and after primary and secondary immunization, and bulk PBMC replicates and cell subsets were isolated.

The cysteine opens and the phenylalanine closes a CDR3 of 15 amino acids. Just CDR3 DNA is preserved here, 45 bases in frame from base 1. The germline V gene encodes CDR1 SGHAT and CDR2 FQNNGV. V gives up 0 bases and J gives up 2 bases, and the segment between their germline ends measures 11 bases. Points the paper makes about the study in general: After the booster, most of the clones that had expanded following primary vaccination were detected again (almost 98% of CD4 and around 88% of CD8), which suggests that memory was broadly maintained. Computational filtering was required because FACS-sorted repertoires could contain abundant contaminating clonotypes from the bulk population. Only a couple of donors were included in the study, so the extent to which the findings can be generalized is limited. The secondary T-cell response was found to be weaker but faster than the primary response, with a peak reached on day 5 rather than on day 15. A small fraction of clonotypes appeared in both the CD4 and CD8 compartments, likely as a result of convergent recombination.

TCR cDNA was made using 5'RACE template switching, a step that added a universal primer site and unique molecular identifiers. Priming of cDNA synthesis was performed from both the TCR alpha and TCR beta constant segments. Two PCR steps were used to amplify libraries, with sample barcodes and sequencing adapters being added in the second step. Sequencing of libraries was performed on Illumina HiSeq 2500 (2x100 bp) or NovaSeq (2x150 bp). As for how the authors treated the data: MIGEC handled demultiplexing of reads and collapsing into UMI consensus sequences, while MiXCR performed V(D)J alignment. Vaccine-responding clonotypes were defined with edgeR using replicate PBMC samples, requiring FDR below 0.01 and a log2 fold change above 5 up to day 15. Bulk clonotypes were assigned CD4 or CD8 identity according to which sequenced CD4 or CD8 repertoire held them at higher abundance. TCRdb reanalyzed the raw reads on its own, using fastp at Q25 for trimming and MiXCR for clone calling, and kept in-frame beta chains. Rows with a matching CDR3 protein are joined into one entry that keeps the most common DNA and genes. These V and J calls are TCRdb output, not the study's own analysis. A total of 27,000 or so distinct CDR3 sequences appear in this sample, 4.4% of them only once. The ten most abundant clones make up around half of the sample.

The sample's treatment or condition label is to be understood as: live attenuated yellow fever vaccine strain. PBMCs were isolated from peripheral blood using a standard Ficoll-Paque protocol. Dynabeads CD4 and CD8 positive selection kits were used to isolate CD4 and CD8 T-cell fractions. TriZol was used to extract RNA from bulk PBMCs, from CD4 and CD8 fractions, and from dextramer-positive and dextramer-negative fractions. This receptor was identified in a man between 25 and 39 years old who received the YFV17D yellow fever vaccine. The rearranged segments are TRBV11-2 and TRBJ2-7, with no confident D gene call. The material was CD8+ T cells sorted from PBMCs, obtained 5 days after the yellow fever booster vaccination. The DNA sequence is TGTGCCAGCAGCTTAGATCTGAGTAGTACCTACGAGCAGTACTTC. It encodes CASSLDLSSTYEQYF.